This T cell receptor beta chain emerged from a study of cytotoxic CD8 clonotypes in ibrutinib-treated CLL. Study overall: Enrolment comprised about 10 relapsed/refractory and over 14 treatment-naive patients; about 17 were IGHV unmutated.

Measured with immunoSEQ multiplex PCR; TCRdb has only the in-frame clones, and not every one. The sample lists about 49,000 clones, approximately 50% occurring once. The V and J ends lost 5 bases and 2 bases respectively, with 14 bases between them. This CDR3 has 15 residues. Per germline, CDR1 SGHRS and CDR2 YFSETQ. The chain couples TRBV5-1 to TRBJ1-3; a possible D gene is TRBD1 (6 bases). This TCR was sampled from a human donor with chronic lymphocytic leukemia. Sequences were derived from PBMCs, sampled after 12 months of ibrutinib treatment. CDR3 loop: CASRPSTGTGNTIYF. The CDR3 DNA is TGCGCCAGCAGACCATCAACAGGGACTGGAAACACCATATATTTT.